This TCR beta chain was identified in a study of beta chain features in type 1 diabetes. Study conclusions and caveats: Moderate but significant shortening of TCRB CDR3s was recorded in all four CD4+ subsets from Type 1 diabetes patients. Diminished insertions and augmented deletions at VDJ junctions characterized type 1 diabetes patients. There was no resolution here of whether HLA type influences TCRB rearrangement.

This CDR3 spans 11 amino acids. Germline V CDR1 and CDR2: MNHEY, SVGAGI. Between the trimmed V and J ends, which lost 6 bases and 4 bases, there was a span of 7 bases. The sample holds a few counts of this clone. Its antigen is unidentified. Of the isolated RNA, all was reverse transcribed, and so the sequenced material was expressed TCRB transcripts. The assay was immunoSEQ multiplex PCR, and TCRdb's table has in-frame clones only and misses some. The profile covers some 350,000 clones, with 9.5% to 10% appearing a single time and over 0.45% taken by the ten largest. V usage is TRBV6-5 and J usage is TRBJ2-7, with D tentatively TRBD2 (6 bases). The TCR originated in a man aged 25-45 years with type 1 diabetes. Sequenced material: central memory CD4+ T cells from blood. Written as DNA, the CDR3 is TGTGCCAGCAGGGAGGGTTACGAGCAGTACTTC. Protein: CASREGYEQYF.